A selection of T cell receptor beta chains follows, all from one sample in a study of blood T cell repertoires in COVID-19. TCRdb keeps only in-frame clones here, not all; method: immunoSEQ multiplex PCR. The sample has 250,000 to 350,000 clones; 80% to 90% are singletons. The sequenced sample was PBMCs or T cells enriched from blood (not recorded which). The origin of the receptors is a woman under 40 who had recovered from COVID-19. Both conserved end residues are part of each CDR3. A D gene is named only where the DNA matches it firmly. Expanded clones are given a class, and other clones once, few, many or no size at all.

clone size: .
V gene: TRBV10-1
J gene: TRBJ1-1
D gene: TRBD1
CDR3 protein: CASRETGSTEAFF
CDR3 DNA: TGCGCCAGCAGGGAGACAGGGAGCACTGAAGCTTTCTTT

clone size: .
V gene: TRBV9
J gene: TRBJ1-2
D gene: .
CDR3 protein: CASSVPGGTYGYTF
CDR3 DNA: TGTGCCAGCAGCGTTCCCGGCGGAACCTATGGCTACACCTTC

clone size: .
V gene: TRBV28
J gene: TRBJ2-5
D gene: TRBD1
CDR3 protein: CASSSAGTGEETQYF
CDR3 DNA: TGTGCCAGCAGTTCAGCCGGGACAGGGGAAGAGACCCAGTACTTC

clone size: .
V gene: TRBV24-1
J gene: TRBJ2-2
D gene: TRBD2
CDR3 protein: CATSGSLAGAKTGELFF
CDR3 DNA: TGTGCCACCAGTGGTTCACTAGCGGGGGCGAAAACCGGGGAGCTGTTTTTT

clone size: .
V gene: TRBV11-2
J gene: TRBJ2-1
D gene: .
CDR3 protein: CASSSISPTRFNEQFF
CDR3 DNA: TGTGCCAGCAGCTCCATCAGCCCAACTAGATTCAATGAGCAGTTCTTC

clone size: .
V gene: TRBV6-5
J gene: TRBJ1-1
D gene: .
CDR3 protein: CASSYGSGFEAFF
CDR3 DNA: TGTGCCAGCAGTTACGGTTCAGGGTTTGAAGCTTTCTTT

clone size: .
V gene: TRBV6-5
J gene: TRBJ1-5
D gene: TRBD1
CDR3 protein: CASSFGQGSQPQHF
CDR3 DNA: TGTGCCAGCAGCTTCGGACAGGGGAGTCAGCCCCAGCATTTT

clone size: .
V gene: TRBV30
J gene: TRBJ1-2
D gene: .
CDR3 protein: CAWNREHGYTF
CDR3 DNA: TGTGCCTGGAACAGGGAGCACGGCTACACCTTC

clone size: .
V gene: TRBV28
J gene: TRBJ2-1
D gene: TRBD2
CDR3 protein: CASSSLAGVSYNEQFF
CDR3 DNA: TGTGCCAGCAGTTCACTAGCGGGGGTCTCCTACAATGAGCAGTTCTTC

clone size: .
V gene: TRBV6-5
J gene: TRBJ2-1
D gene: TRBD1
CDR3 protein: CASRATGSYNEQFF
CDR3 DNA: TGTGCCAGCAGGGCGACAGGGTCCTACAATGAGCAGTTCTTC

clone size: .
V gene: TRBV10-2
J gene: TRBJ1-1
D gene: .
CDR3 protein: CASSARGKGEAFF
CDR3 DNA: TGCGCCAGCAGTGCTAGGGGAAAAGGTGAAGCTTTCTTT

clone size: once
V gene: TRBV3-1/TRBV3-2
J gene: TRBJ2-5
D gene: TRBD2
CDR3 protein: CASSHRLAGGETQYF
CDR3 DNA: TGTGCCAGCAGCCACCGCCTAGCGGGAGGTGAGACCCAGTACTTC

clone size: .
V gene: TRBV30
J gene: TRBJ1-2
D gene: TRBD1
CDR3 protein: CAWSSGQGKYGYTF
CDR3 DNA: TGTGCCTGGAGTAGCGGACAGGGAAAGTATGGCTACACCTTC

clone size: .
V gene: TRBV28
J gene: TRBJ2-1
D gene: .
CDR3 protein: CASSQLLYNEQFF
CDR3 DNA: TGTGCCAGCAGTCAACTTCTCTACAATGAGCAGTTCTTC

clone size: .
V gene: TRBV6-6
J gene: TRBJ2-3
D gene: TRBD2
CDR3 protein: CASRGGRLTDTQYF
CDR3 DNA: TGTGCCAGCAGGGGCGGGAGACTCACAGATACGCAGTATTTT

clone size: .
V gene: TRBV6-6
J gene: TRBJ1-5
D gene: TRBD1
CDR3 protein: CASTVDRTGGVPQHF
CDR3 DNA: TGTGCCAGCACAGTCGACCGGACAGGGGGCGTCCCCCAGCATTTT

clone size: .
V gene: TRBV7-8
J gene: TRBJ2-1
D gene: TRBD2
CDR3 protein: CASRNEKGLAGGGAYNEQFF
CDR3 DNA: TGTGCCAGCAGAAATGAAAAGGGACTAGCGGGAGGGGGTGCCTACAATGAGCAGTTCTTC

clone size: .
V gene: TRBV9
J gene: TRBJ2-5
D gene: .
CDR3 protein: CASSPPRRGTQYF
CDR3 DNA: TGTGCCAGCAGCCCCCCACGTCGGGGGACCCAGTACTTC

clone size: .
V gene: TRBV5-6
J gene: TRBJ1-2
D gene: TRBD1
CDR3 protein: CASSYGTDYGYTF
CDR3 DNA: TGTGCCAGCAGCTACGGGACAGATTATGGCTACACCTTC

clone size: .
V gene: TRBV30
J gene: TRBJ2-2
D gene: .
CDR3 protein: CAWSVLTPTGELFF
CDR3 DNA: TGTGCCTGGAGTGTACTGACACCCACCGGGGAGCTGTTTTTT

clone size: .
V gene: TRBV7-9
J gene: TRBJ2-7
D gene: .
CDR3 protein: CASSLESRAEQYF
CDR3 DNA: TGTGCCAGCAGCTTAGAATCCAGGGCCGAGCAGTACTTC

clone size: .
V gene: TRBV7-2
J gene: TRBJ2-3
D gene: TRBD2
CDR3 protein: CASSQRGAGGPTDTQYF
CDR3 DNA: TGTGCCAGCAGCCAGCGAGGGGCGGGGGGGCCAACAGATACGCAGTATTTT

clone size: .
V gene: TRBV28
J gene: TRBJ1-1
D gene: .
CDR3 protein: CASSFLRGTEAFF
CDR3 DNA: TGTGCCAGCAGTTTTTTAAGGGGCACTGAAGCTTTCTTT

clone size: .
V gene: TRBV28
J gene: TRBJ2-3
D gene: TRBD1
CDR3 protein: CASTSLRGQGDTQYF
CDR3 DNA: TGTGCCAGCACCTCTCTCAGGGGGCAGGGAGATACGCAGTATTTT

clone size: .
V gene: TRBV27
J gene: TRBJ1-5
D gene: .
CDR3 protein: CASSHLSGVGNQPQHF
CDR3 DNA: TGTGCCAGCAGCCATTTGTCGGGGGTTGGCAATCAGCCCCAGCATTTT

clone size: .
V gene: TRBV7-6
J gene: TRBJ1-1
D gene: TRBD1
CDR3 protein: CASSSADRAKTEAFF
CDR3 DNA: TGTGCCAGCAGCTCAGCGGACAGGGCAAAAACTGAAGCTTTCTTT

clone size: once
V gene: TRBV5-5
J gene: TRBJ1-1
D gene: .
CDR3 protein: CASSPGSRAFF
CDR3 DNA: TGTGCCAGCAGCCCCGGTAGTAGAGCTTTCTTT

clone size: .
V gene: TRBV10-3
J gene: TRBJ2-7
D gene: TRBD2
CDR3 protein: CAISKGLAGVSSYEQYF
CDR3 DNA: TGTGCCATCAGTAAGGGACTAGCGGGAGTGAGCTCCTACGAGCAGTACTTC

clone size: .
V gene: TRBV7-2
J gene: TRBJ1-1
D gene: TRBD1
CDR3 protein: CASSLAQGAVGFF
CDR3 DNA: TGTGCCAGCAGCTTAGCACAGGGGGCGGTGGGTTTCTTT

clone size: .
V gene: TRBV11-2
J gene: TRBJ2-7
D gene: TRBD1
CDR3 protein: CASSLGTGGLPSYEQYF
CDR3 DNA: TGTGCCAGCAGCTTAGGGACAGGGGGCCTTCCCTCCTACGAGCAGTACTTC

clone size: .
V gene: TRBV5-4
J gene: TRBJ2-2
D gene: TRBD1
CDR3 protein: CASSLAGGPGELFF
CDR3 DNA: TGTGCCAGCAGCTTAGCAGGGGGACCCGGGGAGCTGTTTTTT